This paragraph covers one TCR beta chain sequence. Its antigen is unknown. Sequencing was performed with immunoSEQ multiplex PCR; in TCRdb, only in-frame clones are kept and a portion is missing. Among about 150,000 clones listed, 90% to 95% were seen once. This entry is derived from a study of T cell responses to AZD1222 COVID-19 vaccine. General study results and limits: Donors were mostly white British, more females; clonal diversity possibly underestimated.

Germline values: CDR1 SGDLS, CDR2 YYNGEE. The CDR3 runs 16 residues. The junction had 5 bases not matched to a gene; V was cut back by 2 bases and J by 1 base. This TCR was recovered from an adult in good health. The chain joins TRBV9 to TRBJ2-3, with 9 bases matching TRBD2. The sequencing here drew on peripheral blood, taken on day 0 of AZD1222 vaccination. The chain's CDR3 is CASSVSGRSGTDTQYF. CDR3 nucleotide sequence: TGTGCCAGCAGCGTCAGCGGGAGGTCCGGCACAGATACGCAGTATTTT.